The rows below give T cell receptor beta chains drawn from one sample of a study of blood T cell repertoires in COVID-19. The method was immunoSEQ multiplex PCR; TCRdb's version includes in-frame clones alone and lacks a portion of them. The sample includes over 200,000 clones, roughly 88% of them seen just once. Specimen: peripheral blood. Receptors were obtained from a young man with active or convalescent COVID-19. CDR3s include the opening cysteine and the closing phenylalanine or tryptophan. A D gene is named only where the DNA matches it firmly. Clone size is not always given. Where it is, it says once, few, many or a class for expanded clones.

TRBJ1-2 TRBV27 . . CASSKQGYYGYTF TGTGCCAGCAGCAAACAGGGTTACTATGGCTACACCTTC
TRBJ2-1 TRBV30 . . CAWSQLRAEQFF TGTGCCTGGAGTCAATTGCGAGCGGAGCAGTTCTTC
TRBJ1-1 TRBV15 TRBD1 . CATSRDLVGSRGMSEAFF TGTGCCACCAGCAGAGATCTGGTAGGGAGCAGGGGGATGTCTGAAGCTTTCTTT
TRBJ2-2 TRBV7-8 TRBD1 . CASSPAAGGNTGELFF TGTGCCAGCAGCCCAGCGGCAGGGGGCAACACCGGGGAGCTGTTTTTT
TRBJ2-7 TRBV3-1/TRBV3-2 . . CASSQDQGTYEQYF TGTGCCAGCAGCCAAGACCAGGGGACCTACGAGCAGTACTTC
TRBJ2-1 TRBV4-3 . . CASSQDAKASEQFF TGCGCCAGCAGCCAAGATGCTAAGGCTAGTGAGCAGTTCTTC
TRBJ1-5 TRBV6-2/TRBV6-3 TRBD1 once CASSLIRGQASNQPQHF TGTGCCAGCAGCCTAATCCGAGGACAGGCGAGCAATCAGCCCCAGCATTTT
TRBJ2-1 TRBV5-1 TRBD2 . CASSLERGEQFF TGCGCCAGCAGCTTGGAGCGGGGCGAGCAGTTCTTC
TRBJ1-2 TRBV6-1 . . CASSEAFFGQGQGYTF TGTGCCAGCAGTGAAGCCTTTTTTGGGCAGGGCCAAGGCTACACCTTC
TRBJ2-7 TRBV5-1 . . CASSSGDERKYF TGCGCCAGCAGCTCGGGGGATGAGAGGAAGTACTTC
TRBJ2-5 TRBV7-2 . . CASSLAGAPQYF TGTGCCAGCAGCTTAGCGGGGGCACCCCAGTACTTC
TRBJ2-1 TRBV4-3 . few CASSQEFSLAPYEQFF TGCGCCAGCAGCCAAGAGTTTTCGCTAGCACCCTATGAGCAGTTCTTC
TRBJ1-2 TRBV29-1 . . CSAGREDGYTF TGCAGTGCCGGGAGGGAGGACGGCTACACCTTC
TRBJ2-3 TRBV28 . . CASSLLNTDTQYF TGTGCCAGCAGTTTACTAAACACAGATACGCAGTATTTT
TRBJ2-7 TRBV7-2 . once CASSLGRVQNGYEQYF TGTGCCAGCAGCTTAGGACGGGTCCAAAACGGCTACGAGCAGTACTTC
TRBJ1-2 TRBV18 . . CASSPQGRLEGYTF TGTGCCAGCTCACCACAGGGGAGGCTCGAAGGCTACACCTTC
TRBJ1-1 TRBV29-1 . . CSVYRANTEAFF TGCAGCGTTTACAGGGCGAACACTGAAGCTTTCTTT
TRBJ2-3 TRBV5-8 . . CASSTFDGGGADTQYF TGTGCCAGCAGCACCTTCGACGGAGGGGGCGCAGATACGCAGTATTTT
TRBJ2-5 TRBV27 . . CASSSRKGSRETQYF TGTGCCAGCAGTTCGAGAAAGGGGTCACGAGAGACCCAGTACTTC
TRBJ2-1 TRBV10-3 TRBD2 . CAISDKLAGGHEQFF TGTGCCATCAGTGACAAACTAGCGGGAGGGCATGAGCAGTTCTTC
TRBJ2-7 TRBV5-1 . . CASSLGRGYSYEQYF TGCGCCAGCAGCTTGGGCAGGGGATACTCCTACGAGCAGTACTTC
TRBJ1-1 TRBV12-3/TRBV12-4 . . CASHRRGEAFF TGTGCCAGCCATCGGAGGGGAGAAGCTTTCTTT
TRBJ1-1 TRBV6-6 . once CASRYTRGGGTEAFF TGTGCCAGCAGGTATACACGTGGCGGGGGCACTGAAGCTTTCTTT
TRBJ2-1 TRBV11-2 TRBD2 . CASSLGLAGQGEQFF TGTGCCAGCAGCTTAGGGCTAGCGGGGCAGGGGGAGCAGTTCTTC
TRBJ2-7 TRBV27 . . CASSGIYEQYF TGTGCCAGCAGTGGCATCTACGAGCAGTACTTC
TRBJ2-5 TRBV6-5 TRBD1 . CAGAGQGGETQYF TGTGCCGGTGCGGGACAGGGGGGGGAGACCCAGTACTTC
TRBJ1-5 TRBV6-5 . few CASSQQENQPQHF TGTGCCAGCAGTCAACAGGAAAATCAGCCCCAGCATTTT
TRBJ2-7 TRBV2 . many CASTPRGDYEQYF TGTGCCAGCACCCCTCGGGGAGATTACGAGCAGTACTTC
TRBJ2-5 TRBV28 TRBD1 . CASRTGGWETQYF TGTGCCAGCAGGACAGGGGGCTGGGAGACCCAGTACTTC
TRBJ2-3 TRBV7-2 TRBD2 . CALGRAGGVDTQYF TGTGCCCTGGGGCGAGCGGGAGGCGTAGATACGCAGTATTTT
TRBJ2-1 TRBV4-1 TRBD2 . CASSLSVGLGKGEQFF TGCGCCAGCAGCCTATCGGTCGGACTAGGGAAGGGTGAGCAGTTCTTC
TRBJ2-1 TRBV9 . . CASSVAAGIGEQFF TGTGCCAGCAGCGTAGCGGCAGGGATAGGTGAGCAGTTCTTC
TRBJ1-2 TRBV7-3 TRBD1 . CASSLWTGDGYTF TGTGCCAGCAGCTTATGGACAGGGGATGGCTACACCTTC
TRBJ2-1 TRBV4-3 . . CASSQGRERNEQFF TGCGCCAGCAGCCAAGGGAGGGAACGCAATGAGCAGTTCTTC
TRBJ2-7 TRBV19 . . CASSNSVPYEQYF TGTGCCAGTAGTAATAGCGTGCCCTACGAGCAGTACTTC
TRBJ1-1 TRBV4-1 . few CASSYYGRNTEAFF TGCGCCAGCAGCTACTATGGGAGGAACACTGAAGCTTTCTTT
TRBJ1-3 TRBV30 TRBD1 . CAWLGTDSGNTIYF TGTGCCTGGCTCGGGACAGACTCTGGAAACACCATATATTTT
TRBJ1-2 TRBV7-8 . . CASTLNPLLTGPSAYGYTF TGTGCCAGCACCCTAAATCCTCTTCTCACAGGCCCTTCCGCCTATGGCTACACCTTC
TRBJ2-3 TRBV11-2 TRBD1 . CASSLALGTGGLTDTQYF TGTGCCAGCAGCTTAGCCCTCGGGACAGGGGGCCTCACAGATACGCAGTATTTT
TRBJ2-5 TRBV11-2 . once CASSLEVTIPETQYF TGTGCCAGCAGCTTAGAGGTTACTATTCCAGAGACCCAGTACTTC
TRBJ2-1 TRBV11-2 TRBD2 . CASSLWAGVGDEQFF TGTGCCAGCAGCTTATGGGCGGGAGTTGGGGATGAGCAGTTCTTC
TRBJ1-2 TRBV25-1 . . CASSENALRGYTF TGTGCCAGCAGTGAAAATGCCCTGCGAGGCTACACCTTC
TRBJ1-5 TRBV12-3/TRBV12-4 . . CASSPRMQPQHF TGTGCCAGCAGCCCGAGAATGCAGCCCCAGCATTTT
TRBJ1-3 TRBV18 . . CASSPNSGDTIYF TGTGCCAGCTCACCGAACTCAGGGGACACCATATATTTT
TRBJ2-1 TRBV19 TRBD2 . CASRLAGGGMNEQFF TGTGCCAGTAGGCTCGCGGGCGGGGGAATGAATGAGCAGTTCTTC
TRBJ2-1 TRBV7-9 TRBD2 once CASSLTPGSGRNEQFF TGTGCCAGCAGCTTAACCCCCGGCAGCGGGAGGAATGAGCAGTTCTTC
TRBJ2-3 TRBV6-5 . . CASSLSRRSDTQYF TGTGCCAGCAGTCTGTCCAGGAGGTCGGATACGCAGTATTTT
TRBJ1-1 TRBV15 TRBD1 . CATSGRTGNTEAFF TGTGCCACCAGCGGGAGGACAGGGAACACTGAAGCTTTCTTT
TRBJ1-2 TRBV4-3 TRBD1 . CASSQVQGGFDGYTF TGCGCCAGCAGCCAAGTCCAAGGGGGCTTTGATGGCTACACCTTC
TRBJ1-1 TRBV15 . . CATSRPWADVMNTEAFF TGTGCCACCAGCAGACCATGGGCCGACGTAATGAACACTGAAGCTTTCTTT
TRBJ2-1 TRBV2 . . CASSNGIVWNEQFF TGTGCCAGCAGTAACGGGATCGTTTGGAATGAGCAGTTCTTC
TRBJ2-7 TRBV6-6 TRBD1 . CAHSALAQGASEQYF TGTGCACATTCTGCCCTCGCGCAGGGGGCCTCCGAGCAGTACTTC
TRBJ1-5 TRBV5-1 . few CASSLDSSNQPQHF TGCGCCAGCAGCTTGGACAGTAGCAATCAGCCCCAGCATTTT
TRBJ2-2 TRBV5-1 . . CASSLGGFPGELFF TGCGCCAGCAGCTTGGGCGGGTTTCCCGGGGAGCTGTTTTTT
TRBJ2-2 TRBV28 . . CASSWLADTGELFF TGTGCCAGCAGCTGGCTAGCAGACACCGGGGAGCTGTTTTTT
TRBJ2-1 TRBV11-2 . . CASSLGRGDLYNEQFF TGTGCCAGCAGCCTGGGCCGCGGGGACCTTTACAATGAGCAGTTCTTC
TRBJ1-2 TRBV20-1 . . CSAGAGEGYTF TGCAGTGCTGGGGCGGGGGAAGGCTACACCTTC